One sample yielded the 13 T cell receptor beta chains listed below, sequenced in a study of T cell responses to AZD1222 COVID-19 vaccine. Here immunoSEQ multiplex PCR was the method, and the copy in TCRdb shows in-frame clones only, minus some. The table lists about 120,000 clones, 86% of them singletons. Source: peripheral blood, taken 28 days after the second AZD1222 dose. Receptors were obtained from an adult who received the AZD1222 COVID-19 vaccine.

This sequence joins TRBV28 and TRBJ2-5; 7 nucleotides agree with TRBD2. This CDR3 is 14 amino acids long. CDR1 and CDR2 (germline): MDHEN, SYDVKM. With V trimmed by 4 bases and J by 5 bases, 7 bases remained unmatched. Here the CDR3 DNA reads TGTGCCAGCAGTTCTCGGGGAGGGAGTGAGACCCAGTACTTC. Protein sequence: CASSSRGGSETQYF.

V is TRBV6-6 and J is TRBJ2-3; D not resolved. This CDR3 is built from 11 residues. The germline V gene encodes CDR1 MNHNY and CDR2 SVGAGI (reference sequence). Trimming stripped 6 bases from V and 2 bases from J, with 3 bases between. The DNA of the CDR3 is TGTGCCAGCAGACACACAGATACGCAGTATTTT. It encodes CASRHTDTQYF.

The rearrangement uses TRBV29-1 and TRBJ2-5; 7 bases are shared with TRBD2. Trimming cost V 3 bases and J 2 bases; bases outside gene matches: 12. The length of the CDR3 is 16 residues. Germline CDR1 reads SQVTM; CDR2 reads ANQGSEA. The CDR3 region is CSVDPWGGAFQETQYF. In DNA, the CDR3 is TGCAGCGTTGACCCCTGGGGAGGGGCCTTTCAAGAGACCCAGTACTTC.

The chain recombines TRBV29-1 with TRBJ2-1; 7 bases line up with TRBD2. Germline CDR1 reads SQVTM; CDR2 reads ANQGSEA. After removal of 3 bases from V and 10 bases from J, the junction contained 9 bases not matched to a gene. The CDR3 consists of 13 residues. CDR3 sequence (DNA): TGCAGCGTTGATCTAGCGGCAACCCGGGAGCAGTTCTTC. It is translated as CSVDLAATREQFF.

The chain couples TRBV25-1 to TRBJ2-2; D is unresolved. The ends were cut back, 6 bases at V and 3 bases at J, with 11 bases in the middle. The V gene's germline CDR1 is MGHDK and CDR2 SYGVNS. This CDR3 is 14 amino acids long. The CDR3 sequence is CASRRAGDTGELFF. DNA for the CDR3: TGTGCCAGCAGACGGGCAGGCGACACCGGGGAGCTGTTTTTT.

This chain connects TRBV12-3 or TRBV12-4 to TRBJ2-7; 7 nucleotides agree with TRBD1. There are 12 residues in the CDR3. V shed 9 bases and J 2 bases; nucleotides not matched to a gene: 4. Here the CDR3 reads CASSTGPYEQYF. The CDR3 DNA sequence: TGTGCCAGTTCGACAGGGCCCTACGAGCAGTACTTC.

In its sample, this clone was seen once. The chain uses TRBV5-1 and TRBJ1-1, with D tentatively TRBD1 (6 bases). The CDR3 spans 13 residues. The germline CDR1 and CDR2 sequences are SGHRS and YFSETQ. With 1 base removed from V and 4 bases from J, the gap between germline ends came to 8 bases. CDR3 bases: TGCGCCAGCAGCTTGCAAGGGGGCACTGAAGCTTTCTTT. Residues: CASSLQGGTEAFF.

The rearrangement joins TRBV5-1 to TRBJ1-6, with D unresolved. This CDR3 is built from 13 residues. V was pared by 7 bases and J by 4 bases, with 9 bases between. CDR1 and CDR2 from the germline V gene are SGHRS and YFSETQ. The CDR3 DNA follows: TGCGCCAGCGCCGGGGAATATAATTCACCCCTCCACTTT. It codes for CASAGEYNSPLHF.

The genes are TRBV12-3 or TRBV12-4 and TRBJ1-2; D is ambiguous. There are 12 residues in the CDR3. The V end was cut by 6 bases, the J end by 6 bases, with 11 bases between. CDR3 nucleotide sequence: TGTGCCAGCAGCCTCATTCCTCATGGCTACACCTTC. Protein: CASSLIPHGYTF.

This sequence joins TRBV7-2 and TRBJ1-2; D possibly corresponds to TRBD1 (6 bases). From germline, CDR1 is SGHTA and CDR2 FQGNSA. The CDR3 consists of 15 residues. Deletions cut 5 bases from V and 2 bases from J, with 15 bases between. The CDR3 protein is CASSPPRTVNYGYTF. Here the CDR3 DNA reads TGTGCCAGCAGCCCTCCTCGGACAGTCAACTATGGCTACACCTTC.

The genes are TRBV5-5 and TRBJ2-1; 7 bases are shared with TRBD1. V trimming: 4 bases; J trimming: 5 bases; junction bases outside the gene matches: 9. CDR3 length: 15 residues. In germline, CDR1 is SGHKS, CDR2 YYEKEE (reference sequence). The CDR3 here is CASSAAGTVNNEQFF. In nucleotides, the CDR3 is TGTGCCAGCAGCGCAGCCGGGACAGTCAACAATGAGCAGTTCTTC.

This rearrangement joins TRBV28 to TRBJ1-2, with TRBD1 as a possible D gene (6 bases). V lost 6 bases, J lost 0 bases, and 14 bases lay in between. Germline-derived CDR1 and CDR2 are MDHEN and SYDVKM. The CDR3 runs to 15 residues. The CDR3 sequence is CASSAPGVANYGYTF. The CDR3, as DNA: TGTGCCAGCAGCGCTCCAGGGGTAGCTAACTATGGCTACACCTTC.

The chain combines TRBV11-2 with TRBJ2-7; TRBD1 matches 9 bases. The V gene's germline CDR1 is SGHAT and CDR2 FQNNGV. This CDR3 is 13 amino acids long. V lost 3 bases and J lost 6; bases outside the gene matches: 3. As DNA, the CDR3 is TGTGCCAGCAGCTTTACACAGGGGGCCGAGCAGTACTTC. Protein product: CASSFTQGAEQYF.